These T cell receptor beta chains were read from a single sample in a study of tissue T cells after allogeneic stem cell transplantation. Using immunoSEQ multiplex PCR, the repertoire was profiled, and TCRdb retains in-frame clones only, with some absent. The sample consists of about 26,000 clones, 75% to 95% of them appearing once. The specimen was blood, collected before transplantation. Every receptor here comes from a male donor aged 60 or over who later had graft-versus-host disease after an allogeneic stem cell transplant. Each CDR3 is given with its conserved first and last residue. The order of the fields is CDR3 protein, CDR3 DNA, V gene, J gene, clone size, D gene. A D gene is named only where the DNA matches it firmly. Size values are once, few and many counts, or a class for expanded clones, and some rows have none.

CDR3aa: CASSFGQERTGELFF
CDR3nt: TGCGCCAGCAGCTTTGGACAGGAGCGAACCGGGGAGCTGTTTTTT
v_gene: TRBV5-1
j_gene: TRBJ2-2
abundance: NA
d_gene: TRBD1

CDR3aa: CASSQVARGELQFF
CDR3nt: TGTGCCAGCAGCCAAGTTGCCAGGGGGGAACTCCAGTTCTTC
v_gene: TRBV3-1/TRBV3-2
j_gene: TRBJ2-1
abundance: NA
d_gene: NA

CDR3aa: CASSPRDSGGEKLFF
CDR3nt: TGTGCCAGCAGCCCCCGGGACAGCGGCGGTGAAAAACTGTTTTTT
v_gene: TRBV4-2
j_gene: TRBJ1-4
abundance: NA
d_gene: TRBD1

CDR3aa: CASSLEAGEQFF
CDR3nt: TGTGCCAGCAGCTTAGAGGCGGGCGAGCAGTTCTTC
v_gene: TRBV7-2
j_gene: TRBJ2-1
abundance: NA
d_gene: NA

CDR3aa: CASSRWERGGADTQYF
CDR3nt: TGCGCCAGCAGCCGATGGGAGCGGGGGGGCGCAGATACGCAGTATTTT
v_gene: TRBV4-1
j_gene: TRBJ2-3
abundance: NA
d_gene: TRBD2

CDR3aa: CASSPQELAGQYEQYF
CDR3nt: TGCGCCAGCAGCCCTCAAGAACTAGCGGGACAGTACGAGCAGTACTTC
v_gene: TRBV4-1
j_gene: TRBJ2-7
abundance: NA
d_gene: TRBD2

CDR3aa: CASGRESGNTIYF
CDR3nt: TGTGCCAGTGGGAGGGAGTCTGGAAACACCATATATTTT
v_gene: TRBV14
j_gene: TRBJ1-3
abundance: NA
d_gene: NA

CDR3aa: CASTPLNGYNSPLHF
CDR3nt: TGTGCCAGCACACCCCTAAATGGATATAATTCACCCCTCCACTTT
v_gene: TRBV27
j_gene: TRBJ1-6
abundance: once
d_gene: NA

CDR3aa: CASSSQTRTGQPQHF
CDR3nt: TGTGCCAGCAGCTCACAGACCCGGACTGGTCAGCCCCAGCATTTT
v_gene: TRBV7-2
j_gene: TRBJ1-5
abundance: few
d_gene: NA

CDR3aa: CAWSGGHQPQHF
CDR3nt: TGTGCCTGGAGTGGGGGGCACCAGCCCCAGCATTTT
v_gene: TRBV30
j_gene: TRBJ1-5
abundance: NA
d_gene: NA

CDR3aa: CASRPMTGVRYGYTF
CDR3nt: TGTGCCAGCAGACCAATGACAGGGGTGCGGTATGGCTACACCTTC
v_gene: TRBV3-1/TRBV3-2
j_gene: TRBJ1-2
abundance: NA
d_gene: TRBD1

CDR3aa: CASSQEVGAEAFF
CDR3nt: TGTGCCAGCAGCCAAGAAGTGGGGGCTGAAGCTTTCTTT
v_gene: TRBV3-1/TRBV3-2
j_gene: TRBJ1-1
abundance: NA
d_gene: NA

CDR3aa: CASSRQNPSGNTIYF
CDR3nt: TGTGCCAGCAGCCGACAGAATCCCTCTGGAAACACCATATATTTT
v_gene: TRBV16
j_gene: TRBJ1-3
abundance: NA
d_gene: NA

CDR3aa: CASALDGKNTGELFF
CDR3nt: TGTGCCAGTGCACTAGACGGAAAGAACACCGGGGAGCTGTTTTTT
v_gene: TRBV6-6
j_gene: TRBJ2-2
abundance: NA
d_gene: NA

CDR3aa: CASSFRDSNSPLHF
CDR3nt: TGTGCCAGCAGCTTCCGGGACAGTAATTCACCCCTCCACTTT
v_gene: TRBV7-3
j_gene: TRBJ1-6
abundance: once
d_gene: TRBD1

CDR3aa: CAISESGTGYEQYF
CDR3nt: TGTGCCATCAGTGAGTCGGGGACAGGCTACGAGCAGTACTTC
v_gene: TRBV10-3
j_gene: TRBJ2-7
abundance: NA
d_gene: TRBD1

CDR3aa: CASMGGGTSGNTIYF
CDR3nt: TGTGCCTCCATGGGGGGAGGGACTTCTGGAAACACCATATATTTT
v_gene: TRBV10-3
j_gene: TRBJ1-3
abundance: NA
d_gene: NA

CDR3aa: CASSWRSLAGGPEEQFF
CDR3nt: TGCGCCAGCAGCTGGAGGTCACTAGCGGGGGGGCCGGAGGAGCAGTTCTTC
v_gene: TRBV5-1
j_gene: TRBJ2-1
abundance: NA
d_gene: TRBD2

CDR3aa: CASSFGRGTDTQYF
CDR3nt: TGCGCCAGCAGCTTCGGGCGGGGCACAGATACGCAGTATTTT
v_gene: TRBV5-1
j_gene: TRBJ2-3
abundance: few
d_gene: NA

CDR3aa: CASNESSGEKLFF
CDR3nt: TGTGCCAGCAACGAATCCAGTGGGGAAAAACTGTTTTTT
v_gene: TRBV28
j_gene: TRBJ1-4
abundance: NA
d_gene: NA

CDR3aa: CASSQGGGYSNQPQHF
CDR3nt: TGCGCCAGCAGCCAAGGGGGAGGGTACTCTAATCAGCCCCAGCATTTT
v_gene: TRBV4-1
j_gene: TRBJ1-5
abundance: NA
d_gene: NA

CDR3aa: CASSRGTAYEQYF
CDR3nt: TGTGCCAGCAGTCGGGGGACAGCCTACGAGCAGTACTTC
v_gene: TRBV12-3/TRBV12-4
j_gene: TRBJ2-7
abundance: NA
d_gene: NA

CDR3aa: CASGRIAGGSYEQYF
CDR3nt: TGCGCCAGCGGGAGAATAGCGGGAGGTTCCTACGAGCAGTACTTC
v_gene: TRBV5-1
j_gene: TRBJ2-7
abundance: NA
d_gene: TRBD2

CDR3aa: CASSLWGKGQPQHF
CDR3nt: TGTGCCAGCAGCTTGTGGGGGAAAGGACAGCCCCAGCATTTT
v_gene: TRBV5-4
j_gene: TRBJ1-5
abundance: NA
d_gene: NA

CDR3aa: CAKRLREGANYGYTF
CDR3nt: TGTGCCAAACGACTCCGAGAGGGAGCTAACTATGGCTACACCTTC
v_gene: TRBV19
j_gene: TRBJ1-2
abundance: NA
d_gene: NA

CDR3aa: CASTKLGTGGWTEAFF
CDR3nt: TGTGCCAGCACAAAACTCGGGACAGGGGGGTGGACTGAAGCTTTCTTT
v_gene: TRBV3-1/TRBV3-2
j_gene: TRBJ1-1
abundance: NA
d_gene: TRBD1

CDR3aa: CASRAVAGVLGNEQFF
CDR3nt: TGCGCCAGCCGGGCTGTAGCGGGGGTCCTGGGCAATGAGCAGTTCTTC
v_gene: TRBV5-1
j_gene: TRBJ2-1
abundance: NA
d_gene: TRBD2

CDR3aa: CASSEGTGRNYGYTF
CDR3nt: TGTGCCAGCAGTGAGGGGACAGGGAGGAACTATGGCTACACCTTC
v_gene: TRBV6-1
j_gene: TRBJ1-2
abundance: NA
d_gene: TRBD1

CDR3aa: CASSSLGSGTGNTIYF
CDR3nt: TGTGCCAGCAGCTCCCTCGGCTCAGGGACAGGAAACACCATATATTTT
v_gene: TRBV7-3
j_gene: TRBJ1-3
abundance: NA
d_gene: NA

CDR3aa: CAIIRQLGTGGYTF
CDR3nt: TGTGCCATCATTCGACAGTTGGGAACGGGTGGCTACACCTTC
v_gene: TRBV10-3
j_gene: TRBJ1-2
abundance: once
d_gene: NA

CDR3aa: CASSLLPSGSNEQFF
CDR3nt: TGTGCCAGCAGCTTGTTGCCTAGCGGGAGCAATGAGCAGTTCTTC
v_gene: TRBV5-5
j_gene: TRBJ2-1
abundance: once
d_gene: TRBD2

CDR3aa: CASSLLTSALETQYF
CDR3nt: TGCGCCAGCAGCTTACTGACTAGCGCCCTAGAGACCCAGTACTTC
v_gene: TRBV5-1
j_gene: TRBJ2-5
abundance: NA
d_gene: TRBD2

CDR3aa: CASSLDSNTGELFF
CDR3nt: TGCGCCAGCAGCTTGGACTCGAACACCGGGGAGCTGTTTTTT
v_gene: TRBV5-1
j_gene: TRBJ2-2
abundance: NA
d_gene: NA

CDR3aa: CASKERGDQETQYF
CDR3nt: TGTGCCAGTAAGGAGAGGGGAGACCAAGAGACCCAGTACTTC
v_gene: TRBV19
j_gene: TRBJ2-5
abundance: NA
d_gene: NA

CDR3aa: CASRTSGGLGRETQYF
CDR3nt: TGCGCCAGCAGGACTAGCGGGGGCCTCGGGAGGGAGACCCAGTACTTC
v_gene: TRBV5-1
j_gene: TRBJ2-5
abundance: NA
d_gene: TRBD2

CDR3aa: CASSHRGQGYNEQFF
CDR3nt: TGTGCCAGCAGCCATCGAGGACAGGGTTACAATGAGCAGTTCTTC
v_gene: TRBV5-8
j_gene: TRBJ2-1
abundance: NA
d_gene: TRBD1

CDR3aa: CASSLRPGVGTSGPSSYNEQFF
CDR3nt: TGTGCCAGCAGCCTCCGACCAGGCGTAGGGACTAGCGGGCCCAGCTCCTACAATGAGCAGTTCTTC
v_gene: TRBV3-1/TRBV3-2
j_gene: TRBJ2-1
abundance: NA
d_gene: TRBD2

CDR3aa: CASSYAGSRVGNEQFF
CDR3nt: TGTGCCAGCAGTTACGCCGGAAGCAGGGTGGGAAATGAGCAGTTCTTC
v_gene: TRBV6-5
j_gene: TRBJ2-1
abundance: once
d_gene: NA

CDR3aa: CASSPSDRGGWQPQHF
CDR3nt: TGTGCCAGTAGCCCCTCGGACAGGGGCGGTTGGCAGCCCCAGCATTTT
v_gene: TRBV19
j_gene: TRBJ1-5
abundance: NA
d_gene: TRBD1

CDR3aa: CASSQSVRREGEQYF
CDR3nt: TGCGCCAGCAGTCAATCGGTAAGGCGAGAGGGCGAGCAGTACTTC
v_gene: TRBV23-1
j_gene: TRBJ2-7
abundance: once
d_gene: NA

CDR3aa: CATSRGLTAGGIIQETQYF
CDR3nt: TGTGCCACCAGCAGAGGCCTTACAGCGGGGGGCATCATCCAAGAGACCCAGTACTTC
v_gene: TRBV15
j_gene: TRBJ2-5
abundance: NA
d_gene: TRBD2

CDR3aa: CASSPRTGGNTEAFF
CDR3nt: TGTGCCAGCAGCCCGCGGACAGGGGGTAACACTGAAGCTTTCTTT
v_gene: TRBV5-8
j_gene: TRBJ1-1
abundance: NA
d_gene: TRBD1

CDR3aa: CASSDTPTGELFF
CDR3nt: TGTGCCAGCAGTGATACTCCCACCGGGGAGCTGTTTTTT
v_gene: TRBV2
j_gene: TRBJ2-2
abundance: NA
d_gene: NA

CDR3aa: CASSLDRWWAKYNEQFF
CDR3nt: TGTGCCAGCAGCTTAGATAGGTGGTGGGCAAAGTACAATGAGCAGTTCTTC
v_gene: TRBV11-3
j_gene: TRBJ2-1
abundance: NA
d_gene: NA

CDR3aa: CASSQSSGNLYNEQFF
CDR3nt: TGCGCCAGCAGTCAATCGTCAGGGAATCTTTACAATGAGCAGTTCTTC
v_gene: TRBV23-1
j_gene: TRBJ2-1
abundance: NA
d_gene: NA

CDR3aa: CSVVVPPPGGVNTEAFF
CDR3nt: TGCAGCGTTGTAGTCCCCCCACCCGGGGGTGTGAACACTGAAGCTTTCTTT
v_gene: TRBV29-1
j_gene: TRBJ1-1
abundance: few
d_gene: NA

CDR3aa: CASSLITSGGAGNEQFF
CDR3nt: TGTGCCAGCAGCTTAATCACTAGCGGGGGGGCGGGCAATGAGCAGTTCTTC
v_gene: TRBV7-8
j_gene: TRBJ2-1
abundance: once
d_gene: TRBD2

CDR3aa: CASSIDLAGTSGGYEQYF
CDR3nt: TGTGCCAGTAGTATAGATCTCGCCGGAACTAGCGGGGGTTACGAGCAGTACTTC
v_gene: TRBV19
j_gene: TRBJ2-7
abundance: NA
d_gene: TRBD2

CDR3aa: CASSLHKVGGNNEKLFF
CDR3nt: TGTGCCAGCAGCCTCCACAAAGTGGGGGGTAATAATGAAAAACTGTTTTTT
v_gene: TRBV4-2
j_gene: TRBJ1-4
abundance: NA
d_gene: NA